These 10 T cell receptor beta chains share one sample of origin, sequenced in a study of blood T cells in healthy people across ages (dated by TCRdb to between 2014 and 2017). To prepare the library, 5' RACE was applied. The sample was run on an Illumina HiSeq 2500. A second PCR of about 7 to 12 cycles was run with a J-beta primer mix and a sample-barcoded 5' primer. Clones were called with MiXCR by TCRdb after fastp trimmed the public reads at Q25, and only in-frame beta chains were retained. Identical CDR3 protein sequences are pooled into one entry, listed with their most common genes and DNA. A total of hundreds of thousands of distinct CDR3 sequences appear in this sample, 58% of them only once. The ten largest clones add up to about 20% of the sample. The sequenced material came from blood. The source is a man aged 25-40 years in good health.

The V call is TRBV9, the J call TRBJ2-7; TRBD1 matches at 9 bases. The CDR3 covers 14 residues. V was pared by 4 bases and J by 4 bases, with 6 bases of the junction left unmatched. The germline CDR1 and CDR2 sequences are SGDLS and YYNGEE. Here the CDR3 DNA reads TGTGCCAGCAGCCCGGGGGGACAGGGATACGAGCAGTACTTC. It specifies CASSPGGQGYEQYF.

The rearrangement links TRBV20-1 to TRBJ2-7; 11 bases are shared with TRBD2. The J call is in doubt because the DNA end fits TRBJ2-1 better. Germline CDR1 reads DFQATT; CDR2 reads SNEGSKA (reference sequence). The CDR3 length is 15 residues. The CDR3 region is CSARAGLAVYNEQFF. In DNA form, the CDR3 reads TGCAGTGCTAGAGCGGGACTAGCGGTATACAATGAGCAGTTCTTC.

The J gene is TRBJ2-7, the V gene TRBV20-1; TRBD2 might be the D (5 bases). Trimming took 1 base from V and 1 from J, leaving 11 bases between them. The CDR3 covers 14 residues. CDR1 and CDR2 from the germline V gene are DFQATT and SNEGSKA (reference sequence). The CDR3 DNA reads TGCAGTGCTAGAGCTAGCCTGGGGTCCTACGAGCAGTACTTC. Translating gives CSARASLGSYEQYF.

This clonotype has only a few counts. The gene calls are TRBV2 and TRBJ2-5, with a tentative D call TRBD1 (6 bases). The germline V gene encodes CDR1 SNHLY and CDR2 FYNNEI. The CDR3 is 14 amino acids. V gave up 6 bases and J gave up 5 bases, with 16 bases separating them. The CDR3 DNA sequence: TGTGCCAGCAGGGGGGAACAGGGATGGGAGACCCAGTACTTC. Translation: CASRGEQGWETQYF.

J is TRBJ2-1 and V is TRBV20-1, with 11 bases fitting TRBD1. The V gene end was trimmed by 3 bases and the J gene end by 8 bases; junction bases not matched to a gene: 6. The CDR3 consists of 14 residues. CDR1 is DFQATT, CDR2 SNEGSKA, per germline (reference sequence). The CDR3 bases are TGCAGTGCTAGGGACAGGGGGCGCGGGGATGAGCAGTTCTTC. It specifies CSARDRGRGDEQFF.

This clonotype was recorded a few times. The chain has TRBV4-2 and TRBJ2-4; TRBD2 matches 7 bases. The last part of the DNA fits TRBJ2-7 better; the J call may be wrong. CDR3 length: 16 residues. CDR1 and CDR2 from the germline V gene are LGHNA and YNFKEQ. The CDR3 is CASSQDESSGSYEQYF. The CDR3 DNA follows: TGTGCCAGCAGCCAAGACGAGTCTAGCGGTAGCTACGAGCAGTACTTC.

The rearrangement links TRBV12-3 or TRBV12-4 to TRBJ1-5, with 9 nucleotides matching TRBD1. V was pared by 3 bases and J by 10 bases, with 7 bases of the junction left unmatched. This CDR3 region has 14 residues. CDR3: CASSFLGQGQPQHF. Written as DNA, the CDR3 is TGTGCCAGCAGTTTTTTGGGACAGGGTCAACCCCAGCATTTT.

V is TRBV9 and J is TRBJ1-2, with 9 bases that match TRBD1. Looked up from germline, CDR1 is SGDLS and CDR2 is YYNGEE. CDR3 size: 17 residues. V was pared by 3 bases and J by 3 bases, with 12 bases of the junction left unmatched. The CDR3 region is CASSDAGTGSNDYGYTF. The CDR3 coding sequence is TGTGCCAGCAGCGATGCCGGGACAGGGTCAAATGACTATGGCTACACCTTC.

The chain has TRBV7-2 and TRBJ2-6; TRBD2 is a possible D gene (6 bases). The germline gives CDR1 SGHTA, CDR2 FQGNSA. CDR3 length: 16 amino acids. Trimming took off 6 bases at V and 0 bases at J, with 12 bases between the two ends. The CDR3 nucleotides read TGTGCCAGCAGTCCGGGACTGAACTCTGGGGCCAACGTCCTGACTTTC. This sequence encodes CASSPGLNSGANVLTF. The variable domain in full, completed from reference TRBV7-2 and TRBJ2-6, reads GAGVSQSPSNKVTEKGKDVELRCDPISGHTALYWYRQSLGQGLEFLIYFQGNSAPDKSGLPSDRFSAERTGGSVSTLTIQRTQQEDSAVYLCASSPGLNSGANVLTFGAGSRLTVL.

The chain employs TRBV29-1 and TRBJ1-2; D gene unclear. The CDR3 has 13 amino acids. Trimming removed 6 bases at V and 2 bases at J, with 13 bases between. CDR1 and CDR2 (germline): SQVTM, ANQGSEA. The CDR3 DNA reads as TGCAGCGTGGGCGGCCTAGGGAACTATGGCTACACCTTC. It is translated as CSVGGLGNYGYTF.